This T cell receptor delta chain was retrieved from a study of gamma-delta chains in newborns, infants, children. Across the whole study: Polyclonal expansion of innate γδ T cells after birth follows microbial exposure.

This clone was counted between two and nine times. An end of the junction differs from the germline gene, which may be a read error. This CDR3 region has 23 residues. Per the germline V gene, CDR1 is GEAIGNYY and CDR2 is EKD. TCRdb re-called clones from the reads via CATT. This sample has fewer than 15,000 delta-chain clones; roughly 7% occur once, and the top ten carry approximately 20%. Sequencing was carried out using blood. The source is a child who was a newborn, infant or young child, either healthy, febrile or measles-vaccinated (not recorded which). The genes are TRDV2 and TRDJ3, with D perhaps TRDD3 (5 bases). CDR3 region: CACDPLSDGDTPAGSRDTRQMFF. The CDR3 nucleotides are TGTGCCTGTGACCCACTCAGTGATGGGGACACCCCCGCGGGCTCCCGGGACACCCGACAGATGTTTTTC.